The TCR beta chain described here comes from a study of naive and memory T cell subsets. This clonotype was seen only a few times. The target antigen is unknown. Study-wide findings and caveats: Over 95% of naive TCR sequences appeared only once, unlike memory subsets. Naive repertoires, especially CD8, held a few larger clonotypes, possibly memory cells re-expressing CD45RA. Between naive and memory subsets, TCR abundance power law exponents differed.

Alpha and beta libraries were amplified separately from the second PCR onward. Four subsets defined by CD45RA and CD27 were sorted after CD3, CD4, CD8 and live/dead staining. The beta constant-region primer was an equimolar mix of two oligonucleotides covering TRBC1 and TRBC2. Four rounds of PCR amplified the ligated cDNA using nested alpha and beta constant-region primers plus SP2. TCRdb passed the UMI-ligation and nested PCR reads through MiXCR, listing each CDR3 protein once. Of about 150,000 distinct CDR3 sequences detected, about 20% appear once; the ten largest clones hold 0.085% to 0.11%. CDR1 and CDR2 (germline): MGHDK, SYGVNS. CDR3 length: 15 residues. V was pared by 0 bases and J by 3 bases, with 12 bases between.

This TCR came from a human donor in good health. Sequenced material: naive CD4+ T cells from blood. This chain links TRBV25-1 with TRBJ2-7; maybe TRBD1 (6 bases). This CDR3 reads CASSEYSRGFYEQYF. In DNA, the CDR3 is TGTGCCAGCAGTGAATATAGCAGGGGCTTCTACGAGCAGTACTTC.